A selection of T cell receptor beta chains follows, all from one sample in a study of early T cells in non-severe SARS-CoV-2 infection. TCRdb fed the 5' RACE reads into MiXCR, producing one record per CDR3 protein. In the table there are tens of thousands of distinct CDR3 sequences, approximately 12% of which are singletons. The specimen sequenced was whole blood. The receptors shown here come from an adult who was a healthcare worker with PCR-confirmed SARS-CoV-2 infection or an uninfected control (not recorded which). CDR3s include the opening cysteine and the closing phenylalanine or tryptophan.

V gene,CDR3 protein
TRBV10-2,CASKVGGGFWFF
TRBV11-2,CASSPILAVGTDTQYF
TRBV5-6,CASSLQGTKDTQYF
TRBV27,CASSRAPTGSGDSPLHF
TRBV7-6,CASSLEMGLSYNEQFF
TRBV20-1,CSARRTGSLGYGYTF
TRBV7-6,CASSLGTSGGADYNEQFF
TRBV6-1,CASSGTGARETQYF
TRBV6-5,CASSYSGGGPPNTQYF
TRBV7-9,CASSLYWGSWEGLYNEQFF
TRBV20-1,CSAPPGSPPFYEQYF
TRBV6-1,CASSETGWTSGRYEQYF
TRBV30,CAWSIAGGQETQYF
TRBV7-2,CASTGTGGDEQFF
TRBV3-1,CASSHPRVMRNEQFF
TRBV2,CASLVGGSNEKLFF
TRBV7-2,CASSLRRVNTGELFF
TRBV6-1,CASSGGGGYTF
TRBV3-1,CASSQDLLQYEQYF
TRBV29-1,CSVTGMNTEAFF
TRBV19,CASSLGQGWYGYTF
TRBV10-3,CAIQRGDLSPLHF
TRBV3-1,CASSQEAGTEAFF
TRBV7-2,CANIPYSYNEQSF
TRBV7-2,CASSAQGLFTDEQYF
TRBV5-1,CASSFSPRAGYTF
TRBV2,CASSEAFRGQAEAFF